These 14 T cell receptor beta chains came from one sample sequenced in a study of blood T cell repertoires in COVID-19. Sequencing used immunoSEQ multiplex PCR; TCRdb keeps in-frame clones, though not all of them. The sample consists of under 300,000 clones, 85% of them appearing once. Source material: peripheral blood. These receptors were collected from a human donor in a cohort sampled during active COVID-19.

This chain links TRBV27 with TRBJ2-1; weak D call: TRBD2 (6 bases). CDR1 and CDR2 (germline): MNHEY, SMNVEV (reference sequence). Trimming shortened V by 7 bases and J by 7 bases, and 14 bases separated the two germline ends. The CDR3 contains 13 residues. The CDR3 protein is CASTRLAVNEQFF. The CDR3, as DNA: TGTGCCAGCACCAGGTTAGCGGTTAATGAGCAGTTCTTC.

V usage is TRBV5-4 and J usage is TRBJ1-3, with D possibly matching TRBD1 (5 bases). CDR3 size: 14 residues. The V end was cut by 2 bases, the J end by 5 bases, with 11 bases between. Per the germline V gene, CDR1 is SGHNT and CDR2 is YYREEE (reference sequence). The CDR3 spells CASSFREERNTIYF. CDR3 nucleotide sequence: TGTGCCAGCAGCTTCAGGGAAGAGAGAAACACCATATATTTT.

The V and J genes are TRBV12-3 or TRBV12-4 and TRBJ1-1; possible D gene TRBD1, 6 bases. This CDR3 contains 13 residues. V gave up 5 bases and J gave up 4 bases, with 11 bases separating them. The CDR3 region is CASSPQGSTEAFF. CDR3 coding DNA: TGTGCCAGCAGTCCACAGGGTAGCACTGAAGCTTTCTTT.

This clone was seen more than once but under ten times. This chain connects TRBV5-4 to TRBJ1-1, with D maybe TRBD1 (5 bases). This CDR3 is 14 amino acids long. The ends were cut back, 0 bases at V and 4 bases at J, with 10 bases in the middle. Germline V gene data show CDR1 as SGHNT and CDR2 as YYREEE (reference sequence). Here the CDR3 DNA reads TGTGCCAGCAGCTTGGAGTTGGGGGGCACTGAAGCTTTCTTT. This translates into CASSLELGGTEAFF.

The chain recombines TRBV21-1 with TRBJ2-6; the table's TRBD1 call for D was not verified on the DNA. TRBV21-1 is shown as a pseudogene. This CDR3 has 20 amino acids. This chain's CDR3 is CASSNADRDPPFGGANVLTF. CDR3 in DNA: TGTGCCAGCAGCAACGCCGACAGGGACCCTCCTTTCGGTGGGGCCAACGTCCTGACTTTC.

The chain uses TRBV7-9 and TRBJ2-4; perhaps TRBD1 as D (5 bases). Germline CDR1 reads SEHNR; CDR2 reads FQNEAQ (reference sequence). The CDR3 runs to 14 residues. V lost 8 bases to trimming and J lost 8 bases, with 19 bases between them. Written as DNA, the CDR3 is TGTGCCAGCGGAGAGCTGGCAGGGTTTGACATTCAGTACTTC. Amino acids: CASGELAGFDIQYF.

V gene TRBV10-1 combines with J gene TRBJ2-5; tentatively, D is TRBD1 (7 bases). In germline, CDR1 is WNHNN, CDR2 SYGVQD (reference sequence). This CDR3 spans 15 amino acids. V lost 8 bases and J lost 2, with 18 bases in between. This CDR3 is CASSQGGAGQETQYF. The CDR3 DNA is TGCGCCAGCTCCCAGGGGGGCGCGGGGCAAGAGACCCAGTACTTC.

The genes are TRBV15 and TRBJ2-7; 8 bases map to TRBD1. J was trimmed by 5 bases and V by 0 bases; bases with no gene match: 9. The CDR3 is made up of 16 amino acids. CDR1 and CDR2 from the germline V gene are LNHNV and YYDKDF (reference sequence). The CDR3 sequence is CATSRDQGRGLNEQYF. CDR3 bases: TGTGCCACCAGCAGAGATCAGGGCAGGGGGCTGAACGAGCAGTACTTC.

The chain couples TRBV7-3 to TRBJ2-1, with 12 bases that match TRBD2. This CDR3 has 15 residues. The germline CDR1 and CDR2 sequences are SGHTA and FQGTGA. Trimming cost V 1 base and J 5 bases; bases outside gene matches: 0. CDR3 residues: CASSLRLAGDNEQFF. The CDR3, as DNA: TGTGCCAGCAGCTTAAGACTAGCGGGGGACAATGAGCAGTTCTTC.

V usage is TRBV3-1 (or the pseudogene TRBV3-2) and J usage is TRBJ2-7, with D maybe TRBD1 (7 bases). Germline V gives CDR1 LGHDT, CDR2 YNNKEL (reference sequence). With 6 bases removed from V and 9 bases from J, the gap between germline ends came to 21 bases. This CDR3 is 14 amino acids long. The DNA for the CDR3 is TGTGCCAGCAGTCAGGGGGGTGGGGGACTGAGGCAGTACTTC. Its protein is CASSQGGGGLRQYF.

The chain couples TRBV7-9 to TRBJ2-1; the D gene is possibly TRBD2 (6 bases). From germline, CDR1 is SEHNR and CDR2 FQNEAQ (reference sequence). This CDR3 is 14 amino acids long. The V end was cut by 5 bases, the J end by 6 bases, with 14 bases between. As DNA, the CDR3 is TGTGCCAGCAGCCAACAGACTAGTGGCAATGAGCAGTTCTTC. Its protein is CASSQQTSGNEQFF.

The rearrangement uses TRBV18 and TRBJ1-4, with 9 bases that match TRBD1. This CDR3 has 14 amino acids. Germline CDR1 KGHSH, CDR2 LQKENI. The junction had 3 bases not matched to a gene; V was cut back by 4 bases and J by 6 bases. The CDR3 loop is CASSQGQGDEKLFF. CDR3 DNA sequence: TGTGCCAGCTCACAGGGACAGGGTGATGAAAAACTGTTTTTT.

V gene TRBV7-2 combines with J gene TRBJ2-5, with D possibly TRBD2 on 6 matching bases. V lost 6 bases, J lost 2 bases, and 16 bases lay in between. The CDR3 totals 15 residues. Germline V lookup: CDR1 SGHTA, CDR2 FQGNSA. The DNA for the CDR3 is TGTGCCAGCAGTCGCGGAACTAGCAGACAAGAGACCCAGTACTTC. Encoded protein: CASSRGTSRQETQYF.

The CDR3, as DNA: TGCGCCAGCGCTGGGGGGACTAGCGGGAGTTGGGAGCAGTTCTTC. Translation: CASAGGTSGSWEQFF. The chain is built from TRBV5-1 and TRBJ2-1; 14 nucleotides agree with TRBD2. With 7 bases clipped from V and 10 bases from J, the junction kept 10 bases outside the gene matches. Germline V gene sequence: CDR1 SGHRS, CDR2 YFSETQ. The CDR3 has 15 residues.